This TCR beta chain was recovered during a study of blood T cell repertoires in COVID-19 (dated by TCRdb to 2018 to 2021). General notes on the study: Samples covering the acute and convalescent phases of COVID-19 were provided by collaborators in the United States, Italy and Spain. The material from the prospective study consisted of cDNA or gDNA derived from T cells, B-cell-depleted T cells, or PBMCs. The dataset comprised deeply sampled blood TCRbeta repertoires from subjects exposed to, actively infected with, or recovered from COVID-19. The repertoires were released in a freely available public database intended as a resource for research on the immune response to SARS-CoV-2. Samples came from the ongoing ImmuneRACE study (first 160 participants) plus 1,254 subjects from 6 global collaborators. The sample metadata nearly always contained a de-identified subject ID, COVID-19 status, age in years and sex. HLA class I and class II types, where available, came from metadata supplied by the sample provider rather than from assay-based typing. Points the paper makes about the study in general: Clinical and demographic metadata were provided uncurated, with the amount varying by source and participant.

The CDR3 contains 17 residues, cysteine and phenylalanine counted. The sequence is cut down to CDR3 DNA, 51 bases in frame from base 1. Taken from the germline V gene, the CDR1 and CDR2 loops are SGHAT and FQNNGV. V is pared back by 0 bases and J by 5 bases, with 20 bases lying between the germline termini. With regard to this clone: The specificity of this receptor is unknown. Per-base quality was not reported, and no clone a single base away is much larger than it.

Whole blood was collected in K2EDTA tubes by collaborating institutions according to the institutions' own protocols. For TCRbeta analysis, collaborator samples were shipped as frozen whole blood, as isolated PBMCs, or as DNA extracted from either sample type. The immunoSEQ Assay, a bias-controlled multiplex PCR, was used to amplify TCRbeta CDR3 regions from genomic DNA. Per the authors' processing: Nucleated cell counts per sample were estimated from amplification of reference gene primers within the assay. To quantify the absolute abundance of each unique TCRbeta CDR3 rearrangement, sequence reads were collapsed and filtered. Productive Simpson clonality was computed per sample as the square root of Simpson's diversity index over productive rearrangements. Here the immuneACCESS table is served through TCRdb, limited to in-frame sequences with V and J called. Missing clones are a known gap in these copies; in checked studies unresolved V genes cover under half, and the rest lacks a known reason. That table is the source of V, J and clone size, and D and trimming were worked out from the DNA. The sample table lists around 97,000 clones, 80% to 90% of them with a count of one. In total, the top ten clones hold 15% of the sample.

Sequencing input: peripheral blood. The clonotype comes from a human donor in a cohort sampled during active COVID-19. The V and J segments used are TRBV11-2 and TRBJ2-7, with the D gene not confidently named. The DNA reads TGTGCCAGCAGCTTAGATTGGGTGCCAGAGGATCTCCACGAGCAGTACTTC. It specifies CASSLDWVPEDLHEQYF.